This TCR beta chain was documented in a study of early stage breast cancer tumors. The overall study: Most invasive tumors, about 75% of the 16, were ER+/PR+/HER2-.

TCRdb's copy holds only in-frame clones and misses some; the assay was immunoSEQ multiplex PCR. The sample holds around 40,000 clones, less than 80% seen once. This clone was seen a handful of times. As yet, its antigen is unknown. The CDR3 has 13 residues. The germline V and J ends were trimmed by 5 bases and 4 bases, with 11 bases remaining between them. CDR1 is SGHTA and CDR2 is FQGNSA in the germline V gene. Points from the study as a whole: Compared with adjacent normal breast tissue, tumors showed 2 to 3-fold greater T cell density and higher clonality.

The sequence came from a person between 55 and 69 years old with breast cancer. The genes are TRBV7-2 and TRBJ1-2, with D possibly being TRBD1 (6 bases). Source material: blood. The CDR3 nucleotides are TGTGCCAGCAGCCCGGGACAATTCTATGGCTACACCTTC. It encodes CASSPGQFYGYTF.